The clone carrying this T cell receptor (beta chain) appeared a single time. These data originate in a study of cytomegalovirus exposure and HLA in healthy donors. Germline trimming cut 3 bases from V and 11 bases from J; bases unmatched to any gene: 4. The CDR3 spans 13 residues. CDR1 is ENHRY and CDR2 is SYGVKD in the germline V gene. The PCR was carried out with 60 Vbeta primers and 13 Jbeta primers. This table comes from immunoSEQ multiplex PCR, and its TCRdb copy is limited to in-frame clones, with some not included. This sample has under 200,000 clones, with 55% to 65% found just once. The receptor comes from a middle-aged man in good health and CMV-seronegative. The V call is TRBV10-3, the J call TRBJ1-6; 7 bases fit TRBD1. Sequenced material: PBMCs. Here the CDR3 reads CAISETGAAPLHF. The CDR3 nucleotides are TGTGCCATCAGTGAAACAGGGGCGGCACCCCTCCACTTT.